This T cell receptor beta chain was sequenced during a study of cytomegalovirus exposure and HLA in healthy donors. General observations from the study: For cytomegalovirus status, the classifier reportedly gave diagnoses with high specificity and sensitivity.

60 Vbeta and 13 Jbeta primers were used in PCR. Assay: immunoSEQ multiplex PCR; the TCRdb copy retains only in-frame clones and omits some. In the table there are approximately 150,000 clones, 77% of which are singletons. This clone was picked up a small number of times. Its antigen is unknown. The sequenced material came from PBMCs. The receptor was isolated from a woman aged 25 to 39 in good health and CMV-seronegative.

The DNA for the CDR3 is TGTGCCAGCAGTTTAATTTTTGCAGGGTTGAACACTGAAGCTTTCTTT. This sequence encodes CASSLIFAGLNTEAFF. This chain uses TRBV28 with TRBJ1-1, with a weak D call TRBD1 (5 bases). The CDR3 length is 16 residues. Germline CDR1 and CDR2: MDHEN and SYDVKM. Trimming pared 2 bases from V and 0 bases from J, leaving 13 bases between.